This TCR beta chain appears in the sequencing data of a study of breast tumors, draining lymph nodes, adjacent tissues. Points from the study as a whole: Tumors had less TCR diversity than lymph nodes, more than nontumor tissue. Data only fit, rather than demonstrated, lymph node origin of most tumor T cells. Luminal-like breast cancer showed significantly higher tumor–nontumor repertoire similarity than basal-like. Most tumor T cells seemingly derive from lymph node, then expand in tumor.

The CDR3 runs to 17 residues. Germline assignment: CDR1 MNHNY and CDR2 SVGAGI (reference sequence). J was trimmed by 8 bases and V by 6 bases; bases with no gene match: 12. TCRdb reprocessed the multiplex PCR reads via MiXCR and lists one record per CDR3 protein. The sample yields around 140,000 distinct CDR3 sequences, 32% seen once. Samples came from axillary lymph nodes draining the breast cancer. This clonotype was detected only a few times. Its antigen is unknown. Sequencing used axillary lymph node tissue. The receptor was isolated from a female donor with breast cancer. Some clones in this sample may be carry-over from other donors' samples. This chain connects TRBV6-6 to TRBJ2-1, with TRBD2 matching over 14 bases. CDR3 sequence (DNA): TGTGCCAGCAGGCACTATGGACTAGCGGGGGGCGGGGATGAGCAGTTCTTC. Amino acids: CASRHYGLAGGGDEQFF.